These T cell receptor beta chains were read from a single sample in a study of control samples from healthy donors and cancer patients. Profiling relied on immunoSEQ multiplex PCR, and the TCRdb table lists in-frame clones only, not all of them. The data hold about 30,000 clones, with approximately 85% observed a single time. Sequenced input: PBMCs. Receptors originate from a woman aged 55 to 70 with head and neck cancer. Both conserved end residues are part of each CDR3. Fields, in order: D gene, J gene, clone size, V gene, CDR3 protein, CDR3 DNA. D genes are given only for firm matches. Where a row states a size, it is once, few, many or the class of an expanded clone; other rows omit it.

d_gene: TRBD2; j_gene: TRBJ2-1; abundance: NA; v_gene: TRBV7-9; CDR3aa: CASRGPGGLNEQFF; CDR3nt: TGTGCCAGCCGCGGCCCGGGGGGGCTCAATGAGCAGTTCTTC
d_gene: TRBD2; j_gene: TRBJ2-2; abundance: NA; v_gene: TRBV7-2; CDR3aa: CASSPTGLPTGELFF; CDR3nt: TGTGCCAGCAGCCCCACGGGACTACCCACCGGGGAGCTGTTTTTT
d_gene: TRBD1; j_gene: TRBJ1-4; abundance: NA; v_gene: TRBV4-3; CDR3aa: CASSRGTGGMDEKLFF; CDR3nt: TGCGCCAGCAGCCGGGGGACAGGGGGAATGGATGAAAAACTGTTTTTT
d_gene: NA; j_gene: TRBJ2-1; abundance: NA; v_gene: TRBV7-9; CDR3aa: CASSLSREPSYNEQFF; CDR3nt: TGTGCCAGCAGCTTATCGCGGGAACCCTCCTACAATGAGCAGTTCTTC
d_gene: NA; j_gene: TRBJ1-1; abundance: NA; v_gene: TRBV5-1; CDR3aa: CASSLGQGLNTEAFF; CDR3nt: TGCGCCAGCAGCTTGGGGCAGGGGTTGAACACTGAAGCTTTCTTT
d_gene: TRBD2; j_gene: TRBJ2-1; abundance: NA; v_gene: TRBV5-6; CDR3aa: CATTRLAGYNEQFF; CDR3nt: TGTGCCACCACGCGGCTAGCGGGATACAATGAGCAGTTCTTC
d_gene: TRBD2; j_gene: TRBJ2-7; abundance: NA; v_gene: TRBV6-6; CDR3aa: CASSGGGSSTYEQYF; CDR3nt: TGTGCCAGCAGTGGCGGGGGGTCCTCAACGTACGAGCAGTACTTC
d_gene: NA; j_gene: TRBJ1-1; abundance: NA; v_gene: TRBV27; CDR3aa: CASSPTVNTEAFF; CDR3nt: TGTGCCAGCAGTCCGACTGTGAACACTGAAGCTTTCTTT
d_gene: NA; j_gene: TRBJ2-3; abundance: NA; v_gene: TRBV7-9; CDR3aa: CASSLGAATDTQYF; CDR3nt: TGTGCCAGCAGTCTTGGGGCAGCCACAGATACGCAGTATTTT
d_gene: NA; j_gene: TRBJ1-2; abundance: NA; v_gene: TRBV13; CDR3aa: CASSLRTGNYGYTF; CDR3nt: TGTGCCAGCAGCTTACGGACGGGGAACTATGGCTACACCTTC
d_gene: NA; j_gene: TRBJ2-7; abundance: NA; v_gene: TRBV7-2; CDR3aa: CASSRDRSYEQYF; CDR3nt: TGTGCCAGCAGCCGGGACCGCTCCTACGAGCAGTACTTC
d_gene: NA; j_gene: TRBJ2-7; abundance: NA; v_gene: TRBV3-1/TRBV3-2; CDR3aa: CASSRRSSFEQYF; CDR3nt: TGTGCCAGCAGCCGACGTTCTAGCTTCGAGCAGTACTTC
d_gene: NA; j_gene: TRBJ2-1; abundance: NA; v_gene: TRBV4-2; CDR3aa: CASSQEPGGTHNEQFF; CDR3nt: TGTGCCAGCAGCCAAGAACCCGGGGGTACCCACAATGAGCAGTTCTTC
d_gene: NA; j_gene: TRBJ2-3; abundance: once; v_gene: TRBV4-2; CDR3aa: CASTWTGTDTQYF; CDR3nt: TGTGCCAGCACCTGGACTGGCACAGATACGCAGTATTTT
d_gene: NA; j_gene: TRBJ1-6; abundance: few; v_gene: TRBV6-5; CDR3aa: CASSYGIGGNSPLHF; CDR3nt: TGTGCCAGCAGTTACGGAATAGGGGGGAATTCACCCCTCCACTTT
d_gene: NA; j_gene: TRBJ2-1; abundance: NA; v_gene: TRBV7-9; CDR3aa: CASSLWVGAYYNEQFF; CDR3nt: TGTGCCAGCAGCTTATGGGTGGGAGCTTACTACAATGAGCAGTTCTTC
d_gene: TRBD1; j_gene: TRBJ2-7; abundance: NA; v_gene: TRBV10-3; CDR3aa: CAISDLRGRGSYEQYF; CDR3nt: TGTGCCATCAGTGACCTGAGGGGGCGCGGATCCTACGAGCAGTACTTC
d_gene: TRBD1; j_gene: TRBJ1-4; abundance: NA; v_gene: TRBV5-6; CDR3aa: CASSFQGAGEKLFF; CDR3nt: TGTGCCAGCAGCTTCCAGGGGGCGGGTGAAAAACTGTTTTTT
d_gene: TRBD2; j_gene: TRBJ2-7; abundance: NA; v_gene: TRBV7-9; CDR3aa: CASSPTSGRALYEQYF; CDR3nt: TGTGCCAGCAGCCCAACTAGCGGGAGGGCCCTCTACGAGCAGTACTTC
d_gene: NA; j_gene: TRBJ1-5; abundance: NA; v_gene: TRBV27; CDR3aa: CASSVLGDGGNQPQHF; CDR3nt: TGTGCCAGCAGTGTTCTAGGGGACGGTGGCAATCAGCCCCAGCATTTT
d_gene: NA; j_gene: TRBJ2-1; abundance: NA; v_gene: TRBV9; CDR3aa: CASSVGQGSYNEQFF; CDR3nt: TGTGCCAGCAGCGTAGGTCAGGGGTCCTACAATGAGCAGTTCTTC
d_gene: TRBD2; j_gene: TRBJ2-7; abundance: NA; v_gene: TRBV9; CDR3aa: CASSVTAGGTYEQYF; CDR3nt: TGTGCCAGCAGCGTAACAGCGGGGGGCACCTACGAGCAGTACTTC
d_gene: TRBD1; j_gene: TRBJ1-1; abundance: NA; v_gene: TRBV12-3/TRBV12-4; CDR3aa: CASIGTGSTEAFF; CDR3nt: TGTGCCAGCATTGGGACAGGGAGCACTGAAGCTTTCTTT
d_gene: NA; j_gene: TRBJ2-1; abundance: NA; v_gene: TRBV14; CDR3aa: CASSQATGREQFF; CDR3nt: TGTGCCAGCAGCCAAGCTACGGGGCGTGAGCAGTTCTTC
d_gene: NA; j_gene: TRBJ2-1; abundance: NA; v_gene: TRBV9; CDR3aa: CASSVLGDNEQFF; CDR3nt: TGTGCCAGCAGCGTACTAGGGGACAATGAGCAGTTCTTC
d_gene: NA; j_gene: TRBJ2-2; abundance: NA; v_gene: TRBV24-1; CDR3aa: CATSDLGGRMNTGELFF; CDR3nt: TGTGCCACCAGTGATTTGGGGGGGCGTATGAACACCGGGGAGCTGTTTTTT
d_gene: TRBD1; j_gene: TRBJ1-5; abundance: NA; v_gene: TRBV6-6; CDR3aa: CASSFGQDQPQHF; CDR3nt: TGTGCCAGCAGTTTCGGACAGGATCAGCCCCAGCATTTT
d_gene: TRBD2; j_gene: TRBJ2-7; abundance: NA; v_gene: TRBV5-1; CDR3aa: CASRKSGTSDFEQYF; CDR3nt: TGCGCCAGCAGGAAATCCGGGACTAGCGACTTCGAGCAGTACTTC
d_gene: NA; j_gene: TRBJ2-1; abundance: NA; v_gene: TRBV2; CDR3aa: CASKGDGSYNEQFF; CDR3nt: TGTGCCAGCAAAGGGGACGGCTCCTACAATGAGCAGTTCTTC
d_gene: NA; j_gene: TRBJ1-3; abundance: once; v_gene: TRBV6-2/TRBV6-3; CDR3aa: CASSRGNTIYF; CDR3nt: TGTGCCAGCAGTCGAGGGAACACCATATATTTT
d_gene: NA; j_gene: TRBJ1-1; abundance: NA; v_gene: TRBV6-1; CDR3aa: CASSELHPKTEAFF; CDR3nt: TGTGCCAGCAGTGAATTACACCCCAAGACTGAAGCTTTCTTT
d_gene: TRBD2; j_gene: TRBJ2-5; abundance: NA; v_gene: TRBV27; CDR3aa: CASSLSSGRGETQYF; CDR3nt: TGTGCCAGCAGTTTATCTAGCGGGAGGGGCGAGACCCAGTACTTC
d_gene: NA; j_gene: TRBJ1-1; abundance: NA; v_gene: TRBV11-3; CDR3aa: CASSLEQGHFGSNTEAFF; CDR3nt: TGTGCCAGCAGCTTAGAACAGGGTCATTTCGGCTCGAACACTGAAGCTTTCTTT
d_gene: NA; j_gene: TRBJ2-7; abundance: NA; v_gene: TRBV3-1/TRBV3-2; CDR3aa: CASSQGTGFRASYEQYF; CDR3nt: TGTGCCAGCAGCCAAGGTACAGGGTTCCGGGCGTCCTACGAGCAGTACTTC
d_gene: NA; j_gene: TRBJ1-5; abundance: NA; v_gene: TRBV7-2; CDR3aa: CASSLTVYGNQPQHF; CDR3nt: TGTGCCAGCAGCTTAACAGTCTATGGCAATCAGCCCCAGCATTTT
d_gene: TRBD2; j_gene: TRBJ2-1; abundance: NA; v_gene: TRBV4-2; CDR3aa: CASSQLSGGFDNEQFF; CDR3nt: TGTGCCAGCAGCCAATTATCGGGAGGGTTTGACAATGAGCAGTTCTTC
d_gene: TRBD2; j_gene: TRBJ2-1; abundance: NA; v_gene: TRBV7-3; CDR3aa: CASSLNAGVGNEQFF; CDR3nt: TGTGCCAGCAGCTTAAATGCGGGAGTGGGCAATGAGCAGTTCTTC
d_gene: NA; j_gene: TRBJ1-6; abundance: NA; v_gene: TRBV27; CDR3aa: CASSLSGTTYNSPLHF; CDR3nt: TGTGCCAGCAGTTTATCTGGCACCACGTATAATTCACCCCTCCACTTT
d_gene: NA; j_gene: TRBJ1-3; abundance: NA; v_gene: TRBV9; CDR3aa: CASSALNGNTIYF; CDR3nt: TGTGCCAGCAGCGCCCTTAACGGAAACACCATATATTTT
d_gene: TRBD2; j_gene: TRBJ2-2; abundance: NA; v_gene: TRBV18; CDR3aa: CASSPPSGNTGELFF; CDR3nt: TGTGCCAGCTCACCGCCTAGCGGGAACACCGGGGAGCTGTTTTTT
d_gene: TRBD1; j_gene: TRBJ1-2; abundance: NA; v_gene: TRBV18; CDR3aa: CASSPGQGWSLYGYTF; CDR3nt: TGTGCCAGCTCACCCGGACAGGGGTGGTCCCTCTATGGCTACACCTTC
d_gene: NA; j_gene: TRBJ2-3; abundance: NA; v_gene: TRBV7-9; CDR3aa: CASSFNAGWDTQYF; CDR3nt: TGTGCCAGCAGCTTTAATGCGGGGTGGGATACGCAGTATTTT
d_gene: TRBD1; j_gene: TRBJ2-5; abundance: NA; v_gene: TRBV5-4; CDR3aa: CASSLGTGSSIETQYF; CDR3nt: TGTGCCAGCAGCTTGGGGACAGGGTCTTCTATAGAGACCCAGTACTTC
d_gene: NA; j_gene: TRBJ2-1; abundance: NA; v_gene: TRBV5-1; CDR3aa: CASSFVGAGNEQFF; CDR3nt: TGCGCCAGCAGCTTTGTTGGGGCAGGGAATGAGCAGTTCTTC
d_gene: NA; j_gene: TRBJ1-4; abundance: NA; v_gene: TRBV7-8; CDR3aa: CASSSTPLGAGEKLFF; CDR3nt: TGTGCCAGCAGCTCAACCCCCTTGGGGGCTGGTGAAAAACTGTTTTTT
d_gene: NA; j_gene: TRBJ1-5; abundance: once; v_gene: TRBV6-5; CDR3aa: CASSATRDSNQPQHF; CDR3nt: TGTGCCAGCAGCGCGACCAGGGATAGCAATCAGCCCCAGCATTTT
d_gene: NA; j_gene: TRBJ2-2; abundance: NA; v_gene: TRBV25-1; CDR3aa: CASSDTGASHTGELFF; CDR3nt: TGTGCCAGCAGTGATACTGGGGCTAGCCACACCGGGGAGCTGTTTTTT
d_gene: TRBD1; j_gene: TRBJ2-2; abundance: NA; v_gene: TRBV9; CDR3aa: CASSPTGGSGELFF; CDR3nt: TGTGCCAGCAGCCCTACAGGGGGCAGCGGGGAGCTGTTTTTT
d_gene: TRBD2; j_gene: TRBJ2-3; abundance: NA; v_gene: TRBV4-1; CDR3aa: CASSQAGGPVSTDTQYF; CDR3nt: TGCGCCAGCAGCCAGGCGGGAGGGCCAGTCAGCACAGATACGCAGTATTTT
d_gene: NA; j_gene: TRBJ2-1; abundance: NA; v_gene: TRBV18; CDR3aa: CASSPPWARQGNEQFF; CDR3nt: TGTGCCAGCTCACCACCGTGGGCAAGGCAAGGCAATGAGCAGTTCTTC
d_gene: NA; j_gene: TRBJ1-2; abundance: NA; v_gene: TRBV29-1; CDR3aa: CSVRRSGVTNYGYTF; CDR3nt: TGCAGCGTCAGGAGATCGGGGGTTACTAACTATGGCTACACCTTC
d_gene: NA; j_gene: TRBJ1-2; abundance: NA; v_gene: TRBV18; CDR3aa: CASSPANYGYTF; CDR3nt: TGTGCCAGCTCACCAGCTAACTATGGCTACACCTTC
d_gene: NA; j_gene: TRBJ2-7; abundance: NA; v_gene: TRBV30; CDR3aa: CAWVGDTGEQYF; CDR3nt: TGTGCCTGGGTGGGGGACACAGGCGAGCAGTACTTC
d_gene: TRBD2; j_gene: TRBJ2-1; abundance: NA; v_gene: TRBV12-3/TRBV12-4; CDR3aa: CASSARLAGGFLF; CDR3nt: TGTGCCAGCAGTGCCAGACTAGCGGGAGGGTTTCTCTTC
d_gene: NA; j_gene: TRBJ2-2; abundance: NA; v_gene: TRBV10-1; CDR3aa: CASTPGHTGELFF; CDR3nt: TGCGCCAGCACTCCCGGGCACACCGGGGAGCTGTTTTTT